The sequence of this TCR beta chain was determined in a study of technical replicates of blood from several donors. TCRdb's table, derived via immunoSEQ multiplex PCR, lists solely in-frame clones and lacks some. The sample includes 60,000 to 75,000 clones, about 83% of them seen just once. The CDR3 runs to 14 residues. Trimming took 6 bases from V and 1 from J; bases not matched to a gene: 2. Germline lookup yields CDR1 MDHEN and CDR2 SYDVKM. The origin of this receptor is a human donor in good health. Some clones in this sample may be carry-over from other donors' samples. The sample taken for sequencing was PBMCs. The genes are TRBV28 and TRBJ2-2; TRBD1 aligns across 7 bases. This chain's CDR3 is CASRAGGNTGELFF. The CDR3 nucleotides read TGTGCCAGCAGGGCAGGGGGGAACACCGGGGAGCTGTTTTTT. The complete variable domain, with remaining parts taken from reference TRBV28 and TRBJ2-2, reads DVKVTQSSRYLVKRTGEKVFLECVQDMDHENMFWYRQDPGLGLRLIYFSYDVKMKEKGDIPEGYSVSREKKERFSLILESASTNQTSMYLCASRAGGNTGELFFGEGSRLTVL.